This TCR beta chain was observed in a study of blood T cell repertoires in COVID-19. Germline V gene data show CDR1 as MDHEN and CDR2 as SYDVKM. With 8 bases removed from V and 3 bases from J, the gap between germline ends came to 8 bases. CDR3 length equals 11 residues. Sequencing was performed with immunoSEQ multiplex PCR; in TCRdb, only in-frame clones are kept and a portion is missing. Altogether under 300,000 clones are present, nearly 90% being singletons, with the ten largest covering around 0.9%. The material sequenced was PBMCs or T cells enriched from blood (not recorded which). The chain carries TRBV28 and TRBJ2-7; D is undetermined. This receptor was taken from a woman in her twenties or thirties who had recovered from COVID-19. The CDR3 DNA follows: TGTGCCAGCCATACTAACTACGAGCAGTACTTC. Translating it yields CASHTNYEQYF. The variable domain in full, completed from reference TRBV28 and TRBJ2-7, reads DVKVTQSSRYLVKRTGEKVFLECVQDMDHENMFWYRQDPGLGLRLIYFSYDVKMKEKGDIPEGYSVSREKKERFSLILESASTNQTSMYLCASHTNYEQYFGPGTRLTVT.